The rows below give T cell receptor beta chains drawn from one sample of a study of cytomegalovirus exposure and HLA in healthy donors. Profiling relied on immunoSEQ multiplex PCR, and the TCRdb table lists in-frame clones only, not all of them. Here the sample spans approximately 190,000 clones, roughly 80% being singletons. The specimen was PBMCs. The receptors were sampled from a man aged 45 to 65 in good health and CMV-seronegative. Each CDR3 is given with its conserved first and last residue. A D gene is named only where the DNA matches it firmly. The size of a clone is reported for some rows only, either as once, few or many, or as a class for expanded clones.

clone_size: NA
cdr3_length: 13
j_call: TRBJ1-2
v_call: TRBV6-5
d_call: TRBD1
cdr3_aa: CASGTDLGYGYTF
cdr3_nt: TGTGCCAGCGGGACAGACTTAGGTTATGGCTACACCTTC

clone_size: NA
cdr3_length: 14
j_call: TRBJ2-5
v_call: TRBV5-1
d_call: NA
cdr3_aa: CASSLERAGETQYF
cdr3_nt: TGCGCCAGCAGCTTGGAAAGGGCGGGAGAGACCCAGTACTTC

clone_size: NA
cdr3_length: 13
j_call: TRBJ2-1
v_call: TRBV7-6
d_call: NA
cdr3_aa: CASSPFQRNEQFF
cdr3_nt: TGTGCCAGCAGCCCCTTCCAACGGAATGAGCAGTTCTTC

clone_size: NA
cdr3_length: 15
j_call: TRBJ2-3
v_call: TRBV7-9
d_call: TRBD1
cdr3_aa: CSSSPRDRGTDTQYF
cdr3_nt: TGTTCCAGCAGCCCCCGGGACAGGGGGACAGATACGCAGTATTTT

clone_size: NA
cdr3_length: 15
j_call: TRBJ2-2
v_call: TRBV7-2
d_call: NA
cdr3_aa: CASSLGRTNTGELFF
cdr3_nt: TGTGCCAGCAGCTTAGGCAGGACGAACACCGGGGAGCTGTTTTTT

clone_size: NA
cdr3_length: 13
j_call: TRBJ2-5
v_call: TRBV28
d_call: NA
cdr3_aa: CASSSPGKETQYF
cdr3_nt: TGTGCCAGCAGTTCGCCGGGAAAAGAGACCCAGTACTTC

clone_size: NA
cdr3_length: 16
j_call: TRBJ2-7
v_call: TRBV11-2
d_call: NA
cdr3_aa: CASSLRPGHLGYEQYF
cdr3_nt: TGTGCCAGCAGCTTAAGGCCGGGACACCTGGGATACGAGCAGTACTTC

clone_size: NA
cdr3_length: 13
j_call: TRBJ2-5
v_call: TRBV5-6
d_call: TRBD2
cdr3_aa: CASSQRGQETQYF
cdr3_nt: TGTGCCAGCAGCCAGCGGGGTCAAGAGACCCAGTACTTC

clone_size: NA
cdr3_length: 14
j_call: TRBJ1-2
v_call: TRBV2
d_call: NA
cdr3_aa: CASKKTYLNYGYTF
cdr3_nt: TGTGCCAGCAAGAAGACATACTTAAACTATGGCTACACCTTC

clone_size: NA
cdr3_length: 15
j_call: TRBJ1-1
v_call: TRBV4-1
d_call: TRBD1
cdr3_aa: CASSQTTGVSTEAFF
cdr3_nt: TGCGCCAGCAGCCAGACCACAGGGGTTAGCACTGAAGCTTTCTTT

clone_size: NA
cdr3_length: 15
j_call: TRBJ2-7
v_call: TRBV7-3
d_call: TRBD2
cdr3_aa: CASSSSSGPKYEQYF
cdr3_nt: TGTGCCAGCAGCTCGTCTAGCGGGCCCAAATACGAGCAGTACTTC

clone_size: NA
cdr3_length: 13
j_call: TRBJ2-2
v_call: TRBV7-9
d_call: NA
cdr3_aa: CASSLDLTGELFF
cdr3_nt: TGTGCCAGCAGCTTAGATCTCACCGGGGAGCTGTTTTTT

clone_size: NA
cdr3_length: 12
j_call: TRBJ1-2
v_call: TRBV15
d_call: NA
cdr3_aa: CATSRDRGGYTF
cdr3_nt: TGTGCCACCAGCAGAGACCGGGGGGGCTACACCTTC

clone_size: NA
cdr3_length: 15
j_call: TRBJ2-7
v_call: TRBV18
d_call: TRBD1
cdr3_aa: CASSPAAGGVYEQYF
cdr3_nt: TGTGCCAGCTCACCAGCGGCAGGGGGTGTGTACGAGCAGTACTTC

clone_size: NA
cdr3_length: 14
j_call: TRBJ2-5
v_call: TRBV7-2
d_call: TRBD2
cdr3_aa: CASTLRGGQETQYF
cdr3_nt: TGTGCCAGCACCCTTCGGGGGGGGCAAGAGACCCAGTACTTC

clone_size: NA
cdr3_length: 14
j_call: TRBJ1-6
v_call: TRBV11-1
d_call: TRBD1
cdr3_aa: CASSGGQGSSPLHF
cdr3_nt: TGTGCCAGCAGCGGGGGACAGGGTAGCTCACCCCTCCACTTT

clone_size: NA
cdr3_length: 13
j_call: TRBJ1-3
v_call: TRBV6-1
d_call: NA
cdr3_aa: CASREGQTNTIYF
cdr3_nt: TGTGCCAGCAGAGAGGGACAAACAAACACCATATATTTT

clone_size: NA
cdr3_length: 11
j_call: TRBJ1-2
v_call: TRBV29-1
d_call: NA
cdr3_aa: CSWGGDAGYTF
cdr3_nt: TGCAGCTGGGGGGGGGACGCTGGCTACACCTTC

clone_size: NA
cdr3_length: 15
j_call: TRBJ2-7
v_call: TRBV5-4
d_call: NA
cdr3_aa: CASSARPGSSYEQYF
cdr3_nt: TGTGCCAGCAGCGCTAGGCCTGGATCCAGCTACGAGCAGTACTTC

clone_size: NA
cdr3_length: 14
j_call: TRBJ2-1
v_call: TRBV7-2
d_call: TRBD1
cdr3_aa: CASKTTGENNEQFF
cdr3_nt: TGTGCCAGCAAAACGACAGGGGAGAACAATGAGCAGTTCTTC

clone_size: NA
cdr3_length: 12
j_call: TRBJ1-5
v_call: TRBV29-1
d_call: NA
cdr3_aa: CSVGQFNQPQHF
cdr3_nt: TGCAGCGTTGGACAGTTCAATCAGCCCCAGCATTTT

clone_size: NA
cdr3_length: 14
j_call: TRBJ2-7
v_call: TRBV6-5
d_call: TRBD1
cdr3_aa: CASSWGRGLYEQYF
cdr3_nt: TGTGCCAGCAGTTGGGGCAGGGGGCTCTACGAGCAGTACTTC

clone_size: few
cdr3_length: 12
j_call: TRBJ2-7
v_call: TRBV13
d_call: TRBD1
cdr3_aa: CASSLGDSSKYF
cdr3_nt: TGTGCCAGCAGCCTCGGGGACAGCTCTAAGTACTTC

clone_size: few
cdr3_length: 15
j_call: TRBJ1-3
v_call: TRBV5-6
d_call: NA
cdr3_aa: CASSLAGVPGNTIYF
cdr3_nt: TGTGCCAGCAGCTTGGCGGGGGTTCCTGGAAACACCATATATTTT

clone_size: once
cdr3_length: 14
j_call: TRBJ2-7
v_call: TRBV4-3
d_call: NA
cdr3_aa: CASSPLLSGYEQYF
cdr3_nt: TGCGCCAGCAGCCCTCTTCTAAGCGGATACGAGCAGTACTTC

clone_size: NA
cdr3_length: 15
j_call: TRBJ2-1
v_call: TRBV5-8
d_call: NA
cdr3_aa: CASSFAGAKNNEQFF
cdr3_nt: TGTGCCAGCAGCTTCGCGGGGGCCAAAAACAATGAGCAGTTCTTC

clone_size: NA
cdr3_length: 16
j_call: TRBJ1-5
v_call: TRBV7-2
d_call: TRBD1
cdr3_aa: CASSLSARGNYQPQHF
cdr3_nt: TGTGCCAGCAGCTTATCTGCCAGGGGGAATTATCAGCCCCAGCATTTT

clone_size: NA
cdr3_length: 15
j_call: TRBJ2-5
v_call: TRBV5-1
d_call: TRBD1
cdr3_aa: CASSGGTGPVETQYF
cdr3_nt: TGCGCCAGCAGCGGGGGGACAGGGCCGGTTGAGACCCAGTACTTC

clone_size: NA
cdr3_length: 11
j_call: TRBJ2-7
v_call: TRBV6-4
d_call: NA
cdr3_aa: CASSRSYEQYF
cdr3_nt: TGTGCCAGCAGCCGTTCCTACGAGCAGTACTTC

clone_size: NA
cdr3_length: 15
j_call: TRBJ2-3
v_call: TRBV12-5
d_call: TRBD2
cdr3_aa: CASGLGLAGEDTQYF
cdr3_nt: TGTGCTAGTGGTTTGGGTTTAGCGGGGGAAGATACGCAGTATTTT

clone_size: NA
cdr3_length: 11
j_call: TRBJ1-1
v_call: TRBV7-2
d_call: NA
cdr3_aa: CASSLRVEAFF
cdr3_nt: TGTGCCAGCAGTCTCAGGGTTGAAGCTTTCTTT

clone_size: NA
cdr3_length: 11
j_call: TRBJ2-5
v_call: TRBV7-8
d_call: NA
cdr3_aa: CASSLGSNQYF
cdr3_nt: TGTGCCAGCAGCTTAGGTTCCAACCAGTACTTC

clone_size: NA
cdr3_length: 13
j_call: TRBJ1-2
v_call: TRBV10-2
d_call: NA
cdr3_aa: CASSAGVLDGYTF
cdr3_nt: TGCGCCAGCAGTGCAGGGGTTTTGGATGGCTACACCTTC

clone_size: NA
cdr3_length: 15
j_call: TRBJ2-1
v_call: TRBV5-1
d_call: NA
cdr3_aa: CASSLNQRVYNEQFF
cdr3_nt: TGCGCCAGCAGCTTGAACCAACGGGTATACAATGAGCAGTTCTTC

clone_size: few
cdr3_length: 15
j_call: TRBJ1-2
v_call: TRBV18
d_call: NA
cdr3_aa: CASSLLSLENYGYTF
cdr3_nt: TGTGCCAGCTCCCTTTTATCTCTAGAAAACTATGGCTACACCTTC

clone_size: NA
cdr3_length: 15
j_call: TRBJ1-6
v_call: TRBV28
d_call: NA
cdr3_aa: CASSFPSGGNSPLHF
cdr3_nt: TGTGCCAGCAGTTTCCCTTCGGGGGGTAATTCACCCCTCCACTTT

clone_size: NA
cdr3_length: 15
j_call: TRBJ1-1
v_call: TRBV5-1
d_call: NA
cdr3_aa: CASSLDQYESTEAFF
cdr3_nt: TGCGCCAGCAGTCTCGATCAGTATGAAAGCACTGAAGCTTTCTTT

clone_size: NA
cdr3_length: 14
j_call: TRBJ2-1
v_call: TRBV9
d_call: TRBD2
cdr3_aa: CASSPWTSVNEQFF
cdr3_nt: TGTGCCAGCAGCCCCTGGACTAGCGTCAATGAGCAGTTCTTC

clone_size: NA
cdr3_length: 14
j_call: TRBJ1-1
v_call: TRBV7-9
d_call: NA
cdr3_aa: CSSSLAERTSEAFF
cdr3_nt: TGTTCCAGCAGCTTAGCAGAGCGGACTTCTGAAGCTTTCTTT

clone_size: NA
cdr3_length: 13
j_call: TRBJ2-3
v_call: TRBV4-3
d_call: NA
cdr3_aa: CASSQGPGNTQYF
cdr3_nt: TGCGCCAGCAGCCAAGGGCCGGGGAATACGCAGTATTTT

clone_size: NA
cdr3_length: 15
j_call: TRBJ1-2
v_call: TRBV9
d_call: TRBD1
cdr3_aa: CASSVADRGRFGYTF
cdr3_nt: TGTGCCAGCAGCGTAGCAGACAGGGGGCGCTTCGGCTACACCTTC

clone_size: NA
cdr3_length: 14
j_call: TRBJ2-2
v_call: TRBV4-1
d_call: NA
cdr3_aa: CASSQDYGTGELFF
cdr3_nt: TGCGCCAGCAGCCAAGATTACGGCACCGGGGAGCTGTTTTTT

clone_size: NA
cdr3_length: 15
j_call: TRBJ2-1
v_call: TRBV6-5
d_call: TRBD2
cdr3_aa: CASTIRLAGGNEQFF
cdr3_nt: TGTGCCAGCACCATAAGACTAGCGGGGGGGAATGAGCAGTTCTTC

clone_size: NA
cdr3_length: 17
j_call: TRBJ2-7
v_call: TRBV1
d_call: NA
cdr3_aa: CTSSQDRKAGGLHEQYF
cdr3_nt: TGCACCAGCAGCCAAGATCGGAAAGCGGGGGGGCTCCACGAGCAGTACTTC

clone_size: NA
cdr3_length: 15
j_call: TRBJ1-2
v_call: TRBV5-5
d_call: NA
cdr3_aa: CASSLAGGGAAGYTF
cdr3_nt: TGTGCCAGCAGCTTGGCCGGGGGTGGAGCGGCTGGCTACACCTTC

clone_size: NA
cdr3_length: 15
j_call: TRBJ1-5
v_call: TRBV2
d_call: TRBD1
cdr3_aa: CASSDGTDSNQPQHF
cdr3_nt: TGTGCCAGCAGTGACGGGACAGATAGCAATCAGCCCCAGCATTTT

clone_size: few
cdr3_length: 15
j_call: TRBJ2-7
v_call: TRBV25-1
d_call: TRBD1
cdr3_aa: CASSGGDDRAYEQYF
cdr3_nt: TGTGCCAGCAGTGGAGGCGACGACAGGGCCTACGAGCAGTACTTC

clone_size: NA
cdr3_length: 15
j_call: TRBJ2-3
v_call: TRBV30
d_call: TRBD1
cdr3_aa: CAWSAGQGALDTQYF
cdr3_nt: TGTGCCTGGAGTGCCGGACAGGGGGCCCTAGATACGCAGTATTTT

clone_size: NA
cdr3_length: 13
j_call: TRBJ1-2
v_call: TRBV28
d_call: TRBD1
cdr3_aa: CASTVTGGIGYTF
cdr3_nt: TGTGCCAGCACCGTTACAGGGGGCATTGGCTACACCTTC

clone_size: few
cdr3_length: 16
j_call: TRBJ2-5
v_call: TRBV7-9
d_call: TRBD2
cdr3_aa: CASSSRTSGGPGTQYF
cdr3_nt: TGTGCCAGCAGCTCTCGGACTAGCGGGGGTCCGGGGACCCAGTACTTC

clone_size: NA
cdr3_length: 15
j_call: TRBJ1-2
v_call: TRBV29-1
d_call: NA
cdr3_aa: CSVDLGGPEGYGYTF
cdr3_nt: TGCAGCGTTGATTTAGGGGGTCCCGAGGGATATGGCTACACCTTC

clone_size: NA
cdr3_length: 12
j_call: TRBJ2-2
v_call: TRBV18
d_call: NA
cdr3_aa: CASSPQAGELFF
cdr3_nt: TGTGCCAGCTCACCCCAGGCCGGGGAGCTGTTTTTT

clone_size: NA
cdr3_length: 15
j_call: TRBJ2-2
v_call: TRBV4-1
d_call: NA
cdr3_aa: CASSQPTGYTGELFF
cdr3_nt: TGCGCCAGCAGCCAACCTACAGGGTACACCGGGGAGCTGTTTTTT

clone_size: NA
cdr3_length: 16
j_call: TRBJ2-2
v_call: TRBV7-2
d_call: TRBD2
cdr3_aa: CASTGWGGRGTGELFF
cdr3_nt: TGTGCCAGCACCGGCTGGGGGGGAAGAGGGACCGGGGAGCTGTTTTTT

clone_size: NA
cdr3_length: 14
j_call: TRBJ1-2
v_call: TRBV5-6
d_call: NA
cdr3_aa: CASSPGTRGDGYTF
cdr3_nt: TGTGCCAGCAGCCCTGGCACGCGGGGCGATGGCTACACCTTC

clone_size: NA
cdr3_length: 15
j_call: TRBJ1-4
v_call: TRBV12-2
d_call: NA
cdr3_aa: CASRRERRPSEKLFF
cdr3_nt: TGTGCAAGTCGCAGGGAGCGACGCCCGAGTGAAAAACTGTTTTTT

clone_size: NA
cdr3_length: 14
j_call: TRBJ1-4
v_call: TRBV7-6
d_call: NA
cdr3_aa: CASSLTKASEKLFF
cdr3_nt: TGTGCCAGCAGCTTAACAAAAGCTAGCGAAAAACTGTTTTTT

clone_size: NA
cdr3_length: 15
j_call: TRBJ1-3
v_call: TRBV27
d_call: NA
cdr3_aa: CASSLFGEPGNTIYF
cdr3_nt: TGTGCCAGCAGTTTATTCGGAGAGCCGGGAAACACCATATATTTT

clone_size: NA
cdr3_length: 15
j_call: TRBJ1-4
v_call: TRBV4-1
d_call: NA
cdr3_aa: CASSQVAGTNEKLFF
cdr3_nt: TGCGCCAGCAGCCAAGTCGCGGGAACTAATGAAAAACTGTTTTTT